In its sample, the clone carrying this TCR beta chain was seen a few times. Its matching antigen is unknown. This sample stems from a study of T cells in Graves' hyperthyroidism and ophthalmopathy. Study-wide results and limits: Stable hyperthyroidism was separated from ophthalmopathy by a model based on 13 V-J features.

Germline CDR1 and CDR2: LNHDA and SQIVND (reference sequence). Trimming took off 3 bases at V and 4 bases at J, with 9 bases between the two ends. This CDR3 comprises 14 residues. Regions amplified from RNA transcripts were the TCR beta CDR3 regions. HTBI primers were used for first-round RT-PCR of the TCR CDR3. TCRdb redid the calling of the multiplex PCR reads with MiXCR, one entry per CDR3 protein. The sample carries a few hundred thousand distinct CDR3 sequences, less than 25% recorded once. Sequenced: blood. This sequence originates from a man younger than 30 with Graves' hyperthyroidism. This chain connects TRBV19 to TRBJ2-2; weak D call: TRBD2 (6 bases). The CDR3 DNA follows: TGTGCCAGTAGTATGTTGGGGGGCACCGGGGAGCTGTTTTTT. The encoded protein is CASSMLGGTGELFF.